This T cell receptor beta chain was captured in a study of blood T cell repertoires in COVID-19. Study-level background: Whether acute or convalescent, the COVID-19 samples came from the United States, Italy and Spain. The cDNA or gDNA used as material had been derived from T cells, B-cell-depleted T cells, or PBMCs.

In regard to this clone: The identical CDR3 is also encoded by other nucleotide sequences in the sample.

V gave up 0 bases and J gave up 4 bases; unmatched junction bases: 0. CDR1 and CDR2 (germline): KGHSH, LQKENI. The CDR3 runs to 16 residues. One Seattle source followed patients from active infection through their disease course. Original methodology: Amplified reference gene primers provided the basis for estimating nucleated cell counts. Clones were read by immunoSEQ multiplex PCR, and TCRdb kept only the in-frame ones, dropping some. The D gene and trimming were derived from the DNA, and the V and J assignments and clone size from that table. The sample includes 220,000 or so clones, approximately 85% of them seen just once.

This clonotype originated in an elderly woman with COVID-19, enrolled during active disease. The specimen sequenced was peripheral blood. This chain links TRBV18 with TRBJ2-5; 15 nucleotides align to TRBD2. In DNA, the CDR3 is TGTGCCAGCTCACCACCGGGACTAGCGGGGGGAGAGACCCAGTACTTC. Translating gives CASSPPGLAGGETQYF.